The subject of this entry is one TCR beta chain. Its antigen is not known. Clinical Activity Scores of at least 3, NOSPECS grades of at least 4 and durations under 3 months characterized ophthalmopathy patients. Lactation, pregnancy, other autoimmune disease or uncontrolled infection excluded patients. Germline V gene lookup returns CDR1 MNHNS and CDR2 SASEGT. V dropped 9 bases and J dropped 5; count of bases not matched to a gene: 7. The CDR3 is made up of 15 amino acids. Amplified TCR beta CDR3 regions came from RNA transcripts. With the HTBI primer set, the TCR CDR3 went through a first round of RT-PCR. A single record per CDR3 protein comes from TCRdb applying MiXCR to the multiplex PCR reads. The data contain some 490,000 distinct CDR3 sequences, approximately 23% of them seen just once; the ten biggest clones take up roughly 49%. This entry is derived from a study of T cells in Graves' hyperthyroidism and ophthalmopathy. Points from the study as a whole: Within blood appeared most thyroid clonotypes that had expanded above 0.001. Separating ophthalmopathy from stable hyperthyroidism was achieved by a 13 V-J model.

This receptor was identified in a woman in her 70s with Graves' ophthalmopathy. Sequencing was carried out using blood. J is TRBJ2-2 and V is TRBV6-1; 12 bases match TRBD2. CDR3 protein: CASLRLAGVTGELFF. Written as DNA, the CDR3 is TGTGCCAGTCTACGACTAGCGGGAGTGACCGGGGAGCTGTTTTTT.